These 31 T cell receptor beta chains were all obtained from the same sample, sequenced in a study of blood T cell repertoires in COVID-19. Profiled with immunoSEQ multiplex PCR; TCRdb holds only in-frame clones, not every one. Of some 460,000 clones listed, roughly 87% are singletons. Sequencing input: PBMCs or T cells enriched from blood (not recorded which). The receptor source for this set is a woman younger than 35 who had recovered from COVID-19.

As DNA, the CDR3 is TGCGCCAGCAGCCAGGGGCAGCCTAATCAGCCCCAGCATTTT. It encodes CASSQGQPNQPQHF. The chain employs TRBV4-1 and TRBJ1-5; maybe TRBD1 (5 bases). The CDR3 runs to 14 residues. CDR1 and CDR2 from the germline V gene are MGHRA and YSYEKL. V was shortened by 3 bases and J by 4 bases, with 10 bases between the two germline ends.

V usage is TRBV19 and J usage is TRBJ1-5; 8 nucleotides match TRBD1. The J segment lost 6 bases and the V segment lost 8 bases, leaving 24 bases of the junction unmatched. CDR1 is LNHDA and CDR2 is SQIVND in the germline V gene (reference sequence). The CDR3 contains 19 residues. The CDR3 region is CASYMVGVMIGQGVQPQHF. Here the CDR3 DNA reads TGTGCCAGTTATATGGTGGGGGTCATGATTGGACAGGGAGTTCAGCCCCAGCATTTT.

The chain has TRBV12-3 or TRBV12-4 and TRBJ1-2, with D hard to call. The length of the CDR3 is 12 residues. V lost 4 bases to trimming and J lost 6 bases, with 9 bases between them. The CDR3 DNA is TGTGCCAGCAGTTCGCCGCAGGATGGCTACACCTTC. It specifies CASSSPQDGYTF.

This clone has a single count. The chain uses TRBV28 and TRBJ2-1; D is possibly TRBD2 (7 bases). Trimming shortened V by 3 bases and J by 7 bases, and 16 bases separated the two germline ends. CDR3 length: 15 amino acids. The germline gives CDR1 MDHEN, CDR2 SYDVKM. The CDR3 coding sequence is TGTGCCAGCAGTTTTAGGGCGGGGGCCCTGAATGAGCAGTTCTTC. Amino acids: CASSFRAGALNEQFF.

The chain combines TRBV21-1 with TRBJ1-2; TRBD1 reflects the table's D call only, with no check against the DNA. TRBV21-1 is listed as a pseudogene. The length of the CDR3 is 19 residues. CDR3 amino acids: CASSKKFGGQGGSVGGYTF. As DNA, the CDR3 is TGTGCCAGCAGCAAAAAGTTTGGTGGTCAGGGTGGCTCTGTCGGTGGCTACACCTTC.

The chain carries TRBV6-1 and TRBJ1-1; the D is unclear. Per the germline V gene, CDR1 is MNHNS and CDR2 is SASEGT. Trimming cost V 3 bases and J 4 bases, with 18 bases left between them. The CDR3 loop spans 16 amino acids. As DNA, the CDR3 is TGTGCCAGCAGTGATAGGGTAGGAGGGCTAGGCACTGAAGCTTTCTTT. Protein sequence: CASSDRVGGLGTEAFF.

The CDR3 protein is CASSPQGHTEAFF. The CDR3 DNA sequence: TGTGCCAGCAGCCCACAGGGACACACTGAAGCTTTCTTT. The chain is built from TRBV7-3 and TRBJ1-1; possible D gene TRBD1, 6 bases. From germline, CDR1 is SGHTA and CDR2 FQGTGA. Trimming removed 5 bases at V and 3 bases at J, with 10 bases between. This CDR3 is built from 13 residues.

J is TRBJ1-6 and V is TRBV5-4; the D is unclear. The CDR3 extends over 14 amino acids. Per the germline V gene, CDR1 is SGHNT and CDR2 is YYREEE (reference sequence). The germline V and J ends were trimmed by 0 bases and 8 bases, with 9 bases remaining between them. The CDR3 loop reads CASSLGGVDSPLHF. CDR3 nucleotide sequence: TGTGCCAGCAGCTTGGGAGGAGTGGATTCACCCCTCCACTTT.

The J gene is TRBJ2-7, the V gene TRBV7-9; D perhaps matches TRBD2 (5 bases). Germline V lookup: CDR1 SEHNR, CDR2 FQNEAQ (reference sequence). CDR3 length: 15 amino acids. V lost 5 bases and J lost 4, with 18 bases in between. DNA of the CDR3: TGTGCCAGCAGCAACTTCGGGGTTTTAGCTTACGAGCAGTACTTC. Protein product: CASSNFGVLAYEQYF.

CDR3 bases: TGTGCCAGCAGCGTACAGGACGACCGAGAGACCCAGTACTTC. Its translation is CASSVQDDRETQYF. The chain uses TRBV7-9 and TRBJ2-5; D may be TRBD1 (5 bases). CDR1 SEHNR and CDR2 FQNEAQ come from the germline V gene (reference sequence). The CDR3 spans 14 residues. The ends were cut back, 5 bases at V and 4 bases at J, with 14 bases in the middle.

This CDR3 reads CASSVGGAHEKLFF. Written as DNA, the CDR3 is TGTGCCAGCAGCGTAGGGGGCGCTCATGAAAAACTGTTTTTT. The V and J genes are TRBV6-5 and TRBJ1-4; 7 positions match TRBD1. The germline V gene encodes CDR1 MNHEY and CDR2 SVGAGI. The CDR3 is made up of 14 amino acids. The J segment lost 6 bases and the V segment lost 6 bases, leaving 7 bases of the junction unmatched.

The rearrangement joins TRBV6-5 to TRBJ2-7; tentative D call: TRBD2 (5 bases). The CDR3 is 14 residues long. V was clipped by 7 bases and J by 2 bases, with 15 bases between them. In germline, CDR1 is MNHEY, CDR2 SVGAGI. The CDR3 reads CASNWEGGPYEQYF. The CDR3 coding sequence is TGTGCCAGCAATTGGGAAGGAGGACCCTACGAGCAGTACTTC.

CDR3 amino acids: CATRRSGGTGDYGYTF. The CDR3, as DNA: TGTGCCACAAGAAGGTCCGGCGGGACAGGGGACTATGGCTACACCTTC. The rearrangement uses TRBV19 and TRBJ1-2, with TRBD1 matching over 10 bases. CDR3 length: 16 amino acids. After removal of 10 bases from V and 3 bases from J, the junction contained 14 bases not matched to a gene. Per germline, CDR1 LNHDA and CDR2 SQIVND (reference sequence). The complete variable domain, with remaining parts taken from reference TRBV19 and TRBJ1-2, reads DGGITQSPKYLFRKEGQNVTLSCEQNLNHDAMYWYRQDPGQGLRLIYYSQIVNDFQKGDIAEGYSVSREKKESFPLTVTSAQKNPTAFYLCATRRSGGTGDYGYTFGSGTRLTVV.

V gene TRBV5-1 combines with J gene TRBJ1-3, with D possibly TRBD1 on 5 matching bases. Germline V CDR1 and CDR2: SGHRS, YFSETQ. Trimming stripped 2 bases from V and 0 bases from J, with 9 bases between. The CDR3 covers 15 residues. This CDR3 reads CASSLGEASGNTIYF. The DNA of the CDR3 is TGCGCCAGCAGCTTAGGGGAAGCCTCTGGAAACACCATATATTTT.

V gene TRBV10-3 combines with J gene TRBJ2-7, with 7 bases lining up with TRBD1. J was trimmed by 4 bases and V by 7 bases; bases with no gene match: 7. The CDR3 covers 13 residues. CDR1 and CDR2 (germline): ENHRY, SYGVKD. The CDR3 spells CAITRNRGYEQYF. CDR3 DNA sequence: TGTGCCATCACACGAAACAGGGGTTACGAGCAGTACTTC.

The J gene is TRBJ2-2, the V gene TRBV5-1; D ambiguous. The CDR3 extends over 14 amino acids. The V end was cut by 3 bases, the J end by 1 base, with 7 bases between. The germline V gene has CDR1 SGHRS and CDR2 YFSETQ. The CDR3 DNA is TGCGCCAGCAGCTCCCAGGTGAACACCGGGGAGCTGTTTTTT. This translates into CASSSQVNTGELFF.

V is TRBV15 and J is TRBJ2-5, with D possibly matching TRBD1 (5 bases). The V end was cut by 2 bases, the J end by 3 bases, with 10 bases between. From germline, CDR1 is LNHNV and CDR2 YYDKDF (reference sequence). CDR3 size: 14 residues. The DNA for the CDR3 is TGTGCCACCAGCAGAAAGACGACAGAAGAGACCCAGTACTTC. The encoded protein is CATSRKTTEETQYF.

The rearrangement uses TRBV7-2 and TRBJ2-5; 7 nucleotides agree with TRBD1. V lost 7 bases, J lost 2 bases, and 10 bases stayed unmatched. The germline V gene has CDR1 SGHTA and CDR2 FQGNSA. The CDR3 totals 15 residues. The CDR3 is CASNQGTVRQETQYF. The CDR3 DNA reads as TGTGCCAGCAACCAGGGGACAGTTAGACAAGAGACCCAGTACTTC.

About this clone: Other DNA variants within this sample encode the same CDR3. V gene TRBV29-1 combines with J gene TRBJ1-1; D remains ambiguous. There are 13 residues in the CDR3. Between the trimmed V and J ends, which lost 1 base and 5 bases, there was a span of 11 bases. CDR1 is SQVTM and CDR2 is ANQGSEA in the germline V gene. The CDR3 nucleotides are TGCAGCGTTGAAGGGGGAGGATCAACTGAAGCTTTCTTT. This translates into CSVEGGGSTEAFF.

The V gene is TRBV5-6, the J gene TRBJ1-2; weak D call: TRBD1 (6 bases). The germline CDR1 and CDR2 sequences are SGHDT and YYEEEE. The V and J ends lost 3 bases and 4 bases respectively, with 19 bases between them. The CDR3 is made up of 16 amino acids. The CDR3 sequence: CASSSGVDSWGYGYTF. The CDR3 DNA is TGTGCCAGCAGCTCTGGGGTGGACAGCTGGGGCTATGGCTACACCTTC.

J is TRBJ1-5 and V is TRBV5-6, with D uncertain. Germline CDR1 SGHDT, CDR2 YYEEEE. The V end lost 2 bases, the J end lost 2 bases, and 5 bases lay between the germline ends. This CDR3 region has 13 residues. DNA for the CDR3: TGTGCCAGCAGCTTCCGAGGCAATCAGCCCCAGCATTTT. It is translated as CASSFRGNQPQHF.

In nucleotides, the CDR3 is TGTGCCTGGAGAGAGACAGCCTCTGGAAACACCATATATTTT. It encodes CAWRETASGNTIYF. The rearrangement joins TRBV30 to TRBJ1-3; TRBD1 might be the D (5 bases). V was pared by 3 bases and J by 0 bases, with 9 bases between. This CDR3 comprises 14 residues. CDR1 is GTSNPN, CDR2 SVGIG, per germline (reference sequence).

J is TRBJ2-1 and V is TRBV7-9; TRBD2 matches at 8 bases. Germline lookup yields CDR1 SEHNR and CDR2 FQNEAQ (reference sequence). V lost 5 bases, J lost 5 bases, and 8 bases stayed unmatched. The CDR3 covers 15 residues. DNA of the CDR3: TGTGCCAGCAGCGCCGGGGCGGGGGGCCACAATGAGCAGTTCTTC. Its translation: CASSAGAGGHNEQFF.

The chain couples TRBV19 to TRBJ2-7, with D possibly matching TRBD1 (6 bases). Trimming cost V 2 bases and J 6 bases, with 11 bases left between them. Germline CDR1 LNHDA, CDR2 SQIVND (reference sequence). This CDR3 contains 13 residues. The DNA of the CDR3 is TGTGCCAGTAGTATATGGACAGACTCCGAGCAGTACTTC. It yields the protein CASSIWTDSEQYF.

The chain couples TRBV4-1 to TRBJ1-1; TRBD1 is a possible D gene (6 bases). Trimming shortened V by 1 base and J by 3 bases, and 18 bases separated the two germline ends. The germline gives CDR1 MGHRA, CDR2 YSYEKL. The CDR3 extends over 17 amino acids. CDR3 DNA sequence: TGCGCCAGCAGCCAAGTAATGGGAGGGGGACGGGACACTGAAGCTTTCTTT. This gives the protein CASSQVMGGGRDTEAFF.

The CDR3 nucleotides read TGCAGCGTTGAAGAGGGTGGCAGGGAAGCTTTCTTT. Amino acids: CSVEEGGREAFF. The V call is TRBV29-1, the J call TRBJ1-1; D gene uncertain. Germline loops: CDR1 SQVTM, CDR2 ANQGSEA. The CDR3 spans 12 residues. V was trimmed by 0 bases and J by 8 bases, leaving 10 bases between them.

This clone is a singleton in its sample. The chain has TRBV29-1 and TRBJ1-1, with D perhaps TRBD1 (6 bases). The germline CDR1 and CDR2 sequences are SQVTM and ANQGSEA. The CDR3 totals 13 residues. V dropped 4 bases and J dropped 1 base, with 10 bases sitting between them. CDR3 loop: CSVVRGGNTEAFF. The CDR3 coding sequence is TGCAGCGTTGTTCGAGGGGGGAACACTGAAGCTTTCTTT.

V usage is TRBV28 and J usage is TRBJ1-5; a possible D gene is TRBD1 (5 bases). The CDR3 length is 16 residues. V lost 0 bases to trimming and J lost 3 bases, with 12 bases between them. Germline values: CDR1 MDHEN, CDR2 SYDVKM. In DNA form, the CDR3 reads TGTGCCAGCAGTTTATGGGGGACGGACTACAATCAGCCCCAGCATTTT. Amino acid sequence: CASSLWGTDYNQPQHF.

The rearrangement uses TRBV19 and TRBJ1-1; D may be TRBD1 (6 bases). CDR1 and CDR2 from the germline V gene are LNHDA and SQIVND (reference sequence). The CDR3 contains 15 residues. The V end lost 7 bases, the J end lost 3 bases, and 18 bases lay between the germline ends. The CDR3 bases are TGTGCCAGTACCAGAGGGGGGGGCCCGGACACTGAAGCTTTCTTT. Protein product: CASTRGGGPDTEAFF.

CDR3 residues: CASSQVLGTDRFNQPQHF. The CDR3 DNA reads TGTGCCAGCAGCCAAGTTCTGGGGACAGACCGCTTCAATCAGCCCCAGCATTTT. This chain links TRBV3-1 (or the pseudogene TRBV3-2) with TRBJ1-5; 7 nucleotides line up with TRBD1. Germline V gene data show CDR1 as LGHDT and CDR2 as YNNKEL (reference sequence). The CDR3 contains 18 residues. V lost 1 base and J lost 3; bases outside the gene matches: 12.

The V gene is TRBV27, the J gene TRBJ1-1, with D uncertain. CDR3 length: 16 residues. Trimming cost V 4 bases and J 1 base, with 16 bases left between them. From germline, CDR1 is MNHEY and CDR2 SMNVEV (reference sequence). CDR3 DNA: TGTGCCAGCAGTTCCTATCTCTTACGAAGGAACACTGAAGCTTTCTTT. It translates to CASSSYLLRRNTEAFF.